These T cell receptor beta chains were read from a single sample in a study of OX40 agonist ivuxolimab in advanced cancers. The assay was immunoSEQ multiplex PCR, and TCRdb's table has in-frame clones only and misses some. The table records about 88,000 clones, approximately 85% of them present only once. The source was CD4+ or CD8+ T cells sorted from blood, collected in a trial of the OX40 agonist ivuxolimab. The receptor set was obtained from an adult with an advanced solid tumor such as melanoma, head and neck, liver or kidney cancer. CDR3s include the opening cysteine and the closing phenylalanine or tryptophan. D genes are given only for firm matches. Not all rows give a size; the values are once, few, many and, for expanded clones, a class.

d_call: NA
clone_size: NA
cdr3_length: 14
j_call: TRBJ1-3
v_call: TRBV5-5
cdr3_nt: TGTGCCAGCAGCGCAGGGTTCTCTGGAAACACCATATATTTT
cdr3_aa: CASSAGFSGNTIYF

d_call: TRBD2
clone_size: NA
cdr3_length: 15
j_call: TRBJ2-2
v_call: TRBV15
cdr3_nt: TGTGCCACCAGCAGAGAACTAGCGGGAGTCGGGGAGCTGTTTTTT
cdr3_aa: CATSRELAGVGELFF

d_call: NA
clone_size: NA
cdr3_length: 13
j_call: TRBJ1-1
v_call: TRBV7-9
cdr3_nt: TGTGCCAGCAGCTTAGCGTCCGGGGGTAGGGCTTTCTTT
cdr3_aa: CASSLASGGRAFF

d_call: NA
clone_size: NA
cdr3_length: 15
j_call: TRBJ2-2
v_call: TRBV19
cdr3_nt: TGTGCCAGTAGTATAGGGGCCAGGGGCACCGGGGAGCTGTTTTTT
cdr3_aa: CASSIGARGTGELFF

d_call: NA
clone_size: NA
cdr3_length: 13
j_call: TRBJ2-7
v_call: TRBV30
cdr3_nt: TGTGCCTGGAGCTTACAGGGATCAGACGAGCAGTACTTC
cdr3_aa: CAWSLQGSDEQYF

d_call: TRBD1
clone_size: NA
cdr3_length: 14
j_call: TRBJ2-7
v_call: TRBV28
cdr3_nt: TGTGCCAGCAGGGGACAGGGCCGATCCTACGAGCAGTACTTC
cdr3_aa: CASRGQGRSYEQYF

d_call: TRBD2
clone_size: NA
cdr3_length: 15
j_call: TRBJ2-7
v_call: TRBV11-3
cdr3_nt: TGTGCCAGCAGCCTGGGGACTAGCGGGACCTACGAGCAGTACTTC
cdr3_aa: CASSLGTSGTYEQYF

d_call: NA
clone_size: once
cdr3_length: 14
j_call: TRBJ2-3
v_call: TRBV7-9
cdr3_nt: TGTGCCAGCAGCCGTAGGGACGGCACAGATACGCAGTATTTT
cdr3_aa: CASSRRDGTDTQYF

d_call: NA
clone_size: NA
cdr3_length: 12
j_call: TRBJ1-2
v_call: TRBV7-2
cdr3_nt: TGTGCCAGCAGCTTAGATACGCGAGGCTACACCTTC
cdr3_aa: CASSLDTRGYTF

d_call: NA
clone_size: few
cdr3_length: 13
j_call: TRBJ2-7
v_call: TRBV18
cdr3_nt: TGTGCCAGCTCACCACTCCACGGGCACGAGCAGTACTTC
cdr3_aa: CASSPLHGHEQYF

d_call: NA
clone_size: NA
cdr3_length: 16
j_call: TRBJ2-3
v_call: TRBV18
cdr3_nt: TGTGCCAGCTCACCAATTACAGCCTTTAGCACAGATACGCAGTATTTT
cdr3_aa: CASSPITAFSTDTQYF

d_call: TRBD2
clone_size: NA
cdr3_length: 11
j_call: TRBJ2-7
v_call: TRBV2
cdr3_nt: TGTGCCAGCACTGGGAGGGGCGAGCAGTACTTC
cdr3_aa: CASTGRGEQYF

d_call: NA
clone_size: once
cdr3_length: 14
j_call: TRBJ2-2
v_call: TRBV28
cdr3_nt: TGTGCCAGCATGACGATAACGAACACCGGGGAGCTGTTTTTT
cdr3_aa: CASMTITNTGELFF

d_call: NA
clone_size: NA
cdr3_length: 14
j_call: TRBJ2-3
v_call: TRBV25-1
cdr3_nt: TGTGCCAGCAGTGAATTATGGACGGCAGATACGCAGTATTTT
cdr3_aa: CASSELWTADTQYF

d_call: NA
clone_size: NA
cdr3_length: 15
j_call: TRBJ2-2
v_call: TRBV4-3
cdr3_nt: TGCGCCAGCAGCCAATTCCAGGGTGGGACCGGGGAGCTGTTTTTT
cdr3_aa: CASSQFQGGTGELFF

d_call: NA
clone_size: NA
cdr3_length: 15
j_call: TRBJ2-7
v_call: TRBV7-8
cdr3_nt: TGTGCCAGCAGCTTAGTCAGGGTACGGACCTACGAGCAGTACTTC
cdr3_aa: CASSLVRVRTYEQYF

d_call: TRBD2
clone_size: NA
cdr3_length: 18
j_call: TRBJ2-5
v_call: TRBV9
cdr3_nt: TGTGCCAGCAGCGTAACCTTTCGGGAGGCTAGCGGACAAGAGACCCAGTACTTC
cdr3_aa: CASSVTFREASGQETQYF

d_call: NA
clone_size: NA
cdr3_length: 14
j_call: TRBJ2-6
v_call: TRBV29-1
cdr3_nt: TGCAGCGTTGAAGTGGGGGCTGGGGCCAACGTCCTGACTTTC
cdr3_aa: CSVEVGAGANVLTF

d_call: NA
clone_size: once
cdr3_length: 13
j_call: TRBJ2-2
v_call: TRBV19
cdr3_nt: TGTGCCAGTGTATTTCGGGACACCGGGGAGCTGTTTTTT
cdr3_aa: CASVFRDTGELFF

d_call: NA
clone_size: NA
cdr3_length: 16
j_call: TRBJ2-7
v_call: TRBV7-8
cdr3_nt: TGTGCCAGCAGCTTAAGGATGGGGTCCCCACCTGGCGAGCAGTACTTC
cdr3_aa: CASSLRMGSPPGEQYF

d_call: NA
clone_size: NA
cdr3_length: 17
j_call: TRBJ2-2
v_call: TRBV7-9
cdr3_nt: TGTGCCAGCAGCTTAGCGTATGGGATTGGGGAGACCGGGGAGCTGTTTTTT
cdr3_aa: CASSLAYGIGETGELFF

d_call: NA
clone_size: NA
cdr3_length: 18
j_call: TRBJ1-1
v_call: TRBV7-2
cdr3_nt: TGTGCCAGCAGTGAAGATGGGGTCAGGGGTGATTTGAACACTGAAGCTTTCTTT
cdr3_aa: CASSEDGVRGDLNTEAFF

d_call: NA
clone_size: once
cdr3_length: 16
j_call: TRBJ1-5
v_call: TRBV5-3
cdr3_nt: TGTGCCAGAAGCCTAAGAAGACAGTATAGCAATCAGCCCCAGCATTTT
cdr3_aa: CARSLRRQYSNQPQHF

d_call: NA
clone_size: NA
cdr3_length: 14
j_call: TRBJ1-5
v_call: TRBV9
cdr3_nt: TGTGCCAGCAGCGTAGGGGGATGGGGTCAGCCCCAGCATTTT
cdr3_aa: CASSVGGWGQPQHF

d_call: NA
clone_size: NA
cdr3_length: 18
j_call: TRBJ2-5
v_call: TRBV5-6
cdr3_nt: TGTGCCAGCAGCCAGTTAGGGGGCTTAGCGGAACTACAAGAGACCCAGTACTTC
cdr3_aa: CASSQLGGLAELQETQYF

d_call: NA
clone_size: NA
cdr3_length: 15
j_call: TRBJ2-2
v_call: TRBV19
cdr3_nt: TGTGCCAGTAGTATCTCGGGACCGTTCACCGGGGAGCTGTTTTTT
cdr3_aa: CASSISGPFTGELFF

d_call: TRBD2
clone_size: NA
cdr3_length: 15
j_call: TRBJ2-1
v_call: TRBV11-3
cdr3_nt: TGTGCCAGCAGCTTAGGAGGGACTAGCGGGAGGGAGCAGTTCTTC
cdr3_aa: CASSLGGTSGREQFF

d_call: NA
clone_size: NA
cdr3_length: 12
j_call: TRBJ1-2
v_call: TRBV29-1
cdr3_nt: TGCAGCGCGTACAGGGTGCGGGGTGGCTACACCTTC
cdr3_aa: CSAYRVRGGYTF

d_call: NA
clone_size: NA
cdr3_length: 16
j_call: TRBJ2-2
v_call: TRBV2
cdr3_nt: TGTGCCAGCAGTGTCACCCAAACAGGGCAGGGCGGGGAGCTGTTTTTT
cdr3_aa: CASSVTQTGQGGELFF

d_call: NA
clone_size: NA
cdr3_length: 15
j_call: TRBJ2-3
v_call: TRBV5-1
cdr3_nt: TGCGCCAGCAGCTTGGCCGGCGGGGTCGCAGATACGCAGTATTTT
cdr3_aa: CASSLAGGVADTQYF

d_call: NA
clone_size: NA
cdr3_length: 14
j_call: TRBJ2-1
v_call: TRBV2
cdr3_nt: TGTGCCAGCACTCCAGGGGCCTCTTTTCGGAAGCAGTTCTTC
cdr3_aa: CASTPGASFRKQFF

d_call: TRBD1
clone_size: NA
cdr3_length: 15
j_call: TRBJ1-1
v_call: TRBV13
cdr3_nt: TGTGCCAGCAGCTGGCGACAGGGGGCGAGGACTGAAGCTTTCTTT
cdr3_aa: CASSWRQGARTEAFF

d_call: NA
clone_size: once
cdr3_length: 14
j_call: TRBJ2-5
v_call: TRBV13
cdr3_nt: TGTGCCAGCAGCCCCCTGTCAGATCAAGAGACCCAGTACTTC
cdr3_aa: CASSPLSDQETQYF

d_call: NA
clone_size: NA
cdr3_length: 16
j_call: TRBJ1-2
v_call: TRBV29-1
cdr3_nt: TGCAGCGTTGAAGATCCCCGGCCAGGTCGTAACTATGGCTACACCTTC
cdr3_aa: CSVEDPRPGRNYGYTF

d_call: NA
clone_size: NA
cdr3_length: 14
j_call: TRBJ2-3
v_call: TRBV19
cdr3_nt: TGTGCCAGTAGTATCCCCGGAAGTGGAGATACGCAGTATTTT
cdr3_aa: CASSIPGSGDTQYF

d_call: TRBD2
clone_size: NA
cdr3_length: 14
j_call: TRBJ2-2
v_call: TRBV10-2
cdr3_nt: TGCGCCAGCATCACGGGACTAGCGGGGGGGGAGCTGTTTTTT
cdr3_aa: CASITGLAGGELFF

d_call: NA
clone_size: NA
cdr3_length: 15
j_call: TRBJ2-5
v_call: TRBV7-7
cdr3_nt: TGTGCTAGCAGCCTGCTGGCCCCAAGGGGGGAGACCCAGTACTTC
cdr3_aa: CASSLLAPRGETQYF

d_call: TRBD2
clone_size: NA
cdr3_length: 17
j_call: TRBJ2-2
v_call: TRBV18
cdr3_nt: TGTGCCAGCTCACCACGGAAGCTAGCGGGAGGAATCGGGGAGCTGTTTTTT
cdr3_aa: CASSPRKLAGGIGELFF

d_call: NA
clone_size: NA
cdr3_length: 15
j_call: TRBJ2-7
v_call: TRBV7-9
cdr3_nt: TGTGCCAGCAGCTTAGGGCGGGGAGTTGCCTCCGAGCAGTACTTC
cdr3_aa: CASSLGRGVASEQYF

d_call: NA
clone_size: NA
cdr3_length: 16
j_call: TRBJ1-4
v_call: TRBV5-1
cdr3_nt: TGCGCCAGCAGCTTGGCTGGACAGACAACTAATGAAAAACTGTTTTTT
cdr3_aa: CASSLAGQTTNEKLFF

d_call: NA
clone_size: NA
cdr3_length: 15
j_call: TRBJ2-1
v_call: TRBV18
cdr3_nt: TGTGCCAGCTCACCTGGCGCCGGAGCGGCAGGGGAGCAGTTCTTC
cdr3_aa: CASSPGAGAAGEQFF

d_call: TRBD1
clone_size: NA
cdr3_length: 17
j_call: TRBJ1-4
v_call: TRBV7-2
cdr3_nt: TGTGCCAGCAGCTTGGAATTCCGGACAGGGAGCGGTGAAAAACTGTTTTTT
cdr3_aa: CASSLEFRTGSGEKLFF

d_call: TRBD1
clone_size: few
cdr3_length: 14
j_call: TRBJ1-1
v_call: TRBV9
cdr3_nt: TGTGCCAGCAGCGAGGGGGCCAGCGGCACTGAAGCTTTCTTT
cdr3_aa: CASSEGASGTEAFF

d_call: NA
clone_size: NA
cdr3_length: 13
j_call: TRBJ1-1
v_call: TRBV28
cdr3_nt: TGTGCCAGCAGTGAACAGGGGAACACTGAAGCTTTCTTT
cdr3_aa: CASSEQGNTEAFF

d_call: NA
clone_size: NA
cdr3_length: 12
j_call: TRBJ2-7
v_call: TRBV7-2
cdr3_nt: TGTGCCAGCAGCCAGATCAACTACGAGCAGTACTTC
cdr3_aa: CASSQINYEQYF